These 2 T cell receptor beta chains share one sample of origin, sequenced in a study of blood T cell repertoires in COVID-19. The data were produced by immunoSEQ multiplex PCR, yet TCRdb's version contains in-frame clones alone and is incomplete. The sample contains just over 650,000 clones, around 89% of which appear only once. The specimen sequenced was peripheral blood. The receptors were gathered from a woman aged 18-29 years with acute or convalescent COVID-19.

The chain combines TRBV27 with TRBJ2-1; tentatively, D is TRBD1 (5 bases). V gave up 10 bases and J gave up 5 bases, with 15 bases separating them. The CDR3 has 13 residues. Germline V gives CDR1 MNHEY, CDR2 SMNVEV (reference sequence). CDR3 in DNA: TGTGCCACCAAGGACATATTAGACAATGAGCAGTTCTTC. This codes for CATKDILDNEQFF.

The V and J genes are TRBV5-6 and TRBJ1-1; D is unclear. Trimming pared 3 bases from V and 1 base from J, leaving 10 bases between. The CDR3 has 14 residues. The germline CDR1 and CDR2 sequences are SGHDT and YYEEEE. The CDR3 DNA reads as TGTGCCAGCAGCTCAGGCATTGGGAACACTGAAGCTTTCTTT. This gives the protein CASSSGIGNTEAFF.